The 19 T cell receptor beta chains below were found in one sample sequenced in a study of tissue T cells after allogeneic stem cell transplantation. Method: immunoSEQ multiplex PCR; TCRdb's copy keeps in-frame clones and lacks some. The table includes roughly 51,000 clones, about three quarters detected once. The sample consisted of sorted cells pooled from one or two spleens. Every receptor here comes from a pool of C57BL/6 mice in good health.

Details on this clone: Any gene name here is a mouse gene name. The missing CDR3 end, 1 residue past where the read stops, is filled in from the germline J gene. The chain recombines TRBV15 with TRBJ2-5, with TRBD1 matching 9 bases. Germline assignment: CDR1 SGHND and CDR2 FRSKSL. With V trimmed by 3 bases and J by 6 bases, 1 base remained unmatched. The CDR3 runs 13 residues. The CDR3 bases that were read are TGTGCCAGCAGTTTGGGACAGGGTGACACCCAGTAC. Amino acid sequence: CASSLGQGDTQY. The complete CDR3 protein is CASSLGQGDTQYF.

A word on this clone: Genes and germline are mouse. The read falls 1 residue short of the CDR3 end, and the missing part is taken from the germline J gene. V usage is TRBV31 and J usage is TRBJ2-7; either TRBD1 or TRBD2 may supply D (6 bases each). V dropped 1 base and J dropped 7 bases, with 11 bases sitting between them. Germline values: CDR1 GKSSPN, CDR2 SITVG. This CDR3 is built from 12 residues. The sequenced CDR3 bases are TGTGCCTGGAGTCCGGGGGCGGGGGAACAGTAC. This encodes CAWSPGAGEQY. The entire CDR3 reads CAWSPGAGEQYF.

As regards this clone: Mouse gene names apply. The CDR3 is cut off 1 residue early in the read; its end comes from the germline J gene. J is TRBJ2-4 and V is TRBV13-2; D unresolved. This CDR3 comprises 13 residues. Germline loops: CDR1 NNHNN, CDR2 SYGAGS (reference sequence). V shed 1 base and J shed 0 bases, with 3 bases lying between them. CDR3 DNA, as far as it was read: TGTGCCAGCGGTGATTACAGTCAAAACACCTTGTAC. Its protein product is CASGDYSQNTLY. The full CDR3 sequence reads CASGDYSQNTLYF.

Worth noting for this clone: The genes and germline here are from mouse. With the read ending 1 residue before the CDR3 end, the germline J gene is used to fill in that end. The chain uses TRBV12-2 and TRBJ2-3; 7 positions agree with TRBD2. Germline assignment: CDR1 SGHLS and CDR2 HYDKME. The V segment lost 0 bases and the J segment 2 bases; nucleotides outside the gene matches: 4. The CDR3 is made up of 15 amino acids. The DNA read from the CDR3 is TGTGCCAGCTCTCTCGGCTGGGGGTTTGCAGAAACGCTGTAT. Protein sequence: CASSLGWGFAETLY. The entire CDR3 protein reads CASSLGWGFAETLYF. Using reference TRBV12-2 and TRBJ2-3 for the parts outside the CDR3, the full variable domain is NSGVVQSPRYIIKGKGERSILKCIPISGHLSVAWYQQTQGQELKFFIQHYDKMERDKGNLPSRFSVQQFDDYHSEMNMSALELEDSAVYFCASSLGWGFAETLYFGSGTRLTVL.

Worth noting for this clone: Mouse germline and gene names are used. The CDR3 loop reads CASSRGLGINTGQLYF. Incomplete CDR3 DNA: TGTGCCAGCAGCAGGGGACTGGGGATAAACACCGGGCAGCTCTAC. The chain recombines TRBV4 with TRBJ2-2, with 10 bases matching TRBD2. The read is 1 residue too short to cover the CDR3 end, so that end is filled in from the germline J gene. V lost 5 bases to trimming and J lost 1 base; unmatched junction nucleotides: 4. The CDR3 consists of 16 residues. CDR1 and CDR2 from the germline V gene are LGHDT and YNNKQL (reference sequence). The full variable domain, completed using reference TRBV4 and TRBJ2-2, is ETAVFQTPNYHVTQVGNEVSFNCKQTLGHDTMYWYKQDSKKLLKIMFSYNNKQLIVNETVPRRFSPQSSDKAHLNLRIKSVEPEDSAVYLCASSRGLGINTGQLYFGEGSKLTVL.

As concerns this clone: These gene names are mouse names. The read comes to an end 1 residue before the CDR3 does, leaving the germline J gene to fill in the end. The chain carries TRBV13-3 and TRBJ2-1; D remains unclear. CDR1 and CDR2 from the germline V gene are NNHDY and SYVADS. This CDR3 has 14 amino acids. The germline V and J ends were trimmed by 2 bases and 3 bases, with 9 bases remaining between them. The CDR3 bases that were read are TGTGCCAGCAGTGAACAGTCCTTCTATGCTGAGCAGTTC. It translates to CASSEQSFYAEQF. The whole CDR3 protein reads CASSEQSFYAEQFF.

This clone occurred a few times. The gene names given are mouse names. The covered CDR3 bases are TGTGCCAGCAGCCAAGATTGGCACTATGAACAGTAC. Its translation: CASSQDWHYEQY. The entire CDR3 reads CASSQDWHYEQYF. V and J are TRBV5 and TRBJ2-7, with D hard to call. The CDR3 extends 1 residue past the end of the read, so its final part is completed from the germline J gene. Trimming removed 0 bases at V and 3 bases at J, with 6 bases between. The CDR3 covers 13 residues. The V gene's germline CDR1 is LGHNA and CDR2 YNLKQL (reference sequence).

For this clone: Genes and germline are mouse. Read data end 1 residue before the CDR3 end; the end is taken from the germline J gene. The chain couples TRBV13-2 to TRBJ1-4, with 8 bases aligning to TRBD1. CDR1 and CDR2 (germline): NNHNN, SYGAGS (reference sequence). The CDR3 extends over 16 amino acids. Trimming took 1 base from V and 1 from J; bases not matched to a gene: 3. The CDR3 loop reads CASGDKQGGSNERLFF. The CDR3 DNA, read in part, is TGTGCCAGCGGTGATAAACAGGGGGGTTCCAACGAAAGATTATTT.

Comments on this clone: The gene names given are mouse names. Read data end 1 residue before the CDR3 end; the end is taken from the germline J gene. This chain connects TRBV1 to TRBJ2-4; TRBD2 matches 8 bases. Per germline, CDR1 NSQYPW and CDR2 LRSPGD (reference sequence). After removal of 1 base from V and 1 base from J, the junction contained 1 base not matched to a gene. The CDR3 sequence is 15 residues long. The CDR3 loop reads CTCSAAGGRQNTLYF. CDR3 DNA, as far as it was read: TGCACCTGCAGTGCAGCTGGGGGGCGTCAAAACACCTTGTAC. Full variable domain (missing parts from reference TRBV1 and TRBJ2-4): VTLLEQNPRWRLVPRGQAVNLRCILKNSQYPWMSWYQQDLQKQLQWLFTLRSPGDKEVKSLPGADYLATRVTDTELRLQVANMSQGRTLYCTCSAAGGRQNTLYFGAGTRLSVL.

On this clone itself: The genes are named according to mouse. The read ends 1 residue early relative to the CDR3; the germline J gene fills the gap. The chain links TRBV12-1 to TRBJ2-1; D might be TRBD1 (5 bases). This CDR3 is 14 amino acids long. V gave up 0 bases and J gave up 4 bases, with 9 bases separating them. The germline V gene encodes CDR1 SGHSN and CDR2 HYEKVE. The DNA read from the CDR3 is TGTGCCAGCTCTCTCGTAGACAGATATGCTGAGCAGTTC. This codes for CASSLVDRYAEQF. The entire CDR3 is CASSLVDRYAEQFF.

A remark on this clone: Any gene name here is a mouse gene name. The CDR3 sequence: CASSLALGGRDTQYF. The covered CDR3 bases are TGTGCAAGCAGCTTAGCTCTGGGGGGGAGGGACACCCAGTAC. The rearrangement uses TRBV16 and TRBJ2-5; 9 bases line up with TRBD2. The CDR3 end lies 1 residue beyond the end of the read and is filled in from the germline J gene. The germline V gene encodes CDR1 SGHSA and CDR2 FRNQAP. This CDR3 region has 15 residues. V dropped 1 base and J dropped 6; count of bases not matched to a gene: 5.

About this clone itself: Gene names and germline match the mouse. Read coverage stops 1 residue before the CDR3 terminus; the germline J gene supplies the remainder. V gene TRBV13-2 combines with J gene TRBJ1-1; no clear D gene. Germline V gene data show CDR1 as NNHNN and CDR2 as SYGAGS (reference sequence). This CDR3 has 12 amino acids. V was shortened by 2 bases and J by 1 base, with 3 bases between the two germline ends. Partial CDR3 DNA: TGTGCCAGCGGTGAACAAAACACAGAAGTCTTC. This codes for CASGEQNTEVF. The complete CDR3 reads CASGEQNTEVFF.

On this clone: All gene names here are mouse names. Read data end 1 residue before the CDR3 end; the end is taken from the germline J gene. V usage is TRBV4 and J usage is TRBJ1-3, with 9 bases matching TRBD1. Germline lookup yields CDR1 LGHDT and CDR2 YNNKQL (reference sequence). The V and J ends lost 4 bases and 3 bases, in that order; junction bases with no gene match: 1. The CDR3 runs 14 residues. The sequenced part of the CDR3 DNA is TGTGCCAGCAGCTGGACAGGGGATGGAAATACGCTCTAT. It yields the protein CASSWTGDGNTLY. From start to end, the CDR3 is CASSWTGDGNTLYF.

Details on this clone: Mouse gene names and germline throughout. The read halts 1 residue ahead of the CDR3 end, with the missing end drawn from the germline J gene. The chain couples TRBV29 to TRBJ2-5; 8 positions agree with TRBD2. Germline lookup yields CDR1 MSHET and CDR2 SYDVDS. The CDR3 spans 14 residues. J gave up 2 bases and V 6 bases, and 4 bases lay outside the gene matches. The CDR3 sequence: CASRRLGLQDTQYF. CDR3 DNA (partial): TGTGCTAGCAGACGACTGGGGCTCCAAGACACCCAGTAC.

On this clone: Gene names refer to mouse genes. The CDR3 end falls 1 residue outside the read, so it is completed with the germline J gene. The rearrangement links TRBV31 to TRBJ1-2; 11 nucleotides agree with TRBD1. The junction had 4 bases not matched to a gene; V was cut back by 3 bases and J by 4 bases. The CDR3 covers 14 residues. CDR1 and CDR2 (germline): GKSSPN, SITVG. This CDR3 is CAWRDRGRSSDYTF. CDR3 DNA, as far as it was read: TGTGCCTGGAGGGACAGGGGGCGCAGCTCCGACTACACC. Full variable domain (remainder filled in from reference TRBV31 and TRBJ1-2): AQTIHQWPVAEIKAVGSPLSLGCTIKGKSSPNLYWYWQATGGTLQQLFYSITVGQVESVVQLNLSASRPKDDQFILSTEKLLLSHSGFYLCAWRDRGRSSDYTFGSGTRLLVI.

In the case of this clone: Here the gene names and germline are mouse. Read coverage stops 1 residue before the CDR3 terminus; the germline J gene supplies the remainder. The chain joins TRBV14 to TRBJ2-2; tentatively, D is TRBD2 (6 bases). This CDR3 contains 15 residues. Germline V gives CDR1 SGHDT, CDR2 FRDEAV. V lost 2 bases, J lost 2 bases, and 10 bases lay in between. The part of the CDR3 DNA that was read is TGTGCCAGCAGTTTGGGGGGAAGGAACACCGGGCAGCTCTAC. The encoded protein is CASSLGGRNTGQLY. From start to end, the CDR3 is CASSLGGRNTGQLYF.

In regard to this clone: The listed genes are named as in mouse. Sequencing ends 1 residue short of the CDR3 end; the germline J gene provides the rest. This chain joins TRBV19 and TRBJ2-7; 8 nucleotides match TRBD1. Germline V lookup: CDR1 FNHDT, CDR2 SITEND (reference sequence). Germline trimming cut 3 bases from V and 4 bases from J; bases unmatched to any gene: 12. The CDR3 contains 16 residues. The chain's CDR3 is CASSTALTGALYEQYF. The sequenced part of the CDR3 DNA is TGTGCCAGCAGTACAGCCCTGACAGGGGCCCTTTATGAACAGTAC.

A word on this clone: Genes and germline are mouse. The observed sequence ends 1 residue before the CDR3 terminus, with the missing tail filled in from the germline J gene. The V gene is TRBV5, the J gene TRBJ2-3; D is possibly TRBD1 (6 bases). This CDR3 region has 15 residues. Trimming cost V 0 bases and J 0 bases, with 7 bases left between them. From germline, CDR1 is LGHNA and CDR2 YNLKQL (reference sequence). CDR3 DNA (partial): TGTGCCAGCAGCCAAGAGGACAGAAGTGCAGAAACGCTGTAT. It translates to CASSQEDRSAETLY. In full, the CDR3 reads CASSQEDRSAETLYF.

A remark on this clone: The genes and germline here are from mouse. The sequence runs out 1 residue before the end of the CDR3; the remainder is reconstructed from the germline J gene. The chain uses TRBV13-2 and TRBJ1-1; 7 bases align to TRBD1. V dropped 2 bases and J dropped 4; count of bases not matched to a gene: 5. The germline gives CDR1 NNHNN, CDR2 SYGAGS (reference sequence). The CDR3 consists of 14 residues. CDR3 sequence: CASGDPGGATEVFF. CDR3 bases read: TGTGCCAGCGGTGACCCAGGGGGGGCCACAGAAGTCTTC.